Below are 28 T cell receptor beta chains sequenced from a single sample in a study of blood T cell repertoires in COVID-19. Produced via immunoSEQ multiplex PCR; TCRdb's table is partial and in-frame only. The repertoire includes roughly 190,000 clones, approximately 88% of them detected once, and roughly 3.2% sits in the top ten. Sample: PBMCs or T cells enriched from blood (not recorded which). These receptors all come from a woman in her thirties who had recovered from COVID-19.

The count of this clone is one. The chain joins TRBV5-6 to TRBJ2-2; D call uncertain. The CDR3 is 15 amino acids. With 6 bases removed from V and 8 bases from J, the gap between germline ends came to 20 bases. Germline CDR1 reads SGHDT; CDR2 reads YYEEEE. For the CDR3, the DNA is TGTGCCAGCACCCCGTGGCTACAACCCGGGGGGGAGCTGTTTTTT. Protein: CASTPWLQPGGELFF. Variable domain in full (rest from reference TRBV5-6 and TRBJ2-2): DAGVTQSPTHLIKTRGQQVTLRCSPKSGHDTVSWYQQALGQGPQFIFQYYEEEERQRGNFPDRFSGHQFPNYSSELNVNALLLGDSALYLCASTPWLQPGGELFFGEGSRLTVL.

The chain is built from TRBV11-2 and TRBJ2-5; TRBD2 aligns across 7 bases. With V trimmed by 5 bases and J by 2 bases, 11 bases remained unmatched. The CDR3 is 16 amino acids. In germline, CDR1 is SGHAT, CDR2 FQNNGV. The CDR3 spells CASSPGWGGGQETQYF. CDR3 DNA sequence: TGTGCCAGCAGCCCGGGATGGGGCGGGGGACAAGAGACCCAGTACTTC.

The V call is TRBV6-5, the J call TRBJ1-5; a weak D match, TRBD1 (5 bases). The germline CDR1 and CDR2 sequences are MNHEY and SVGAGI. Trimming cost V 5 bases and J 3 bases, with 14 bases left between them. The length of the CDR3 is 15 residues. The chain's CDR3 is CASSRGDRNNQPQHF. The CDR3 DNA is TGTGCCAGCAGTCGGGGGGATAGAAACAATCAGCCCCAGCATTTT.

Ten or more counts support this clone. The chain links TRBV30 to TRBJ1-2; TRBD1 is a possible D gene (5 bases). The CDR3 covers 15 residues. Trimming left V 2 bases short and J 8 bases short, with 21 bases between. Germline loops: CDR1 GTSNPN, CDR2 SVGIG (reference sequence). The CDR3 DNA reads as TGTGCCTGGAGTAGACAGCAGGGTCGTCTAGGGGGCTACACCTTC. Encoded protein: CAWSRQQGRLGGYTF.

This chain uses TRBV11-3 with TRBJ2-3, with 9 bases lining up with TRBD1. CDR3 length: 15 amino acids. V dropped 2 bases and J dropped 3; count of bases not matched to a gene: 3. Germline V lookup: CDR1 SGHNT, CDR2 YENEEA. For the CDR3, the DNA is TGTGCCAGCAGCTTACAGACAGGGGGGACAGATACGCAGTATTTT. It codes for CASSLQTGGTDTQYF.

Sample share makes this clone medium-sized. J is TRBJ2-7 and V is TRBV20-1; 7 nucleotides match TRBD1. CDR1 and CDR2 from the germline V gene are DFQATT and SNEGSKA (reference sequence). The CDR3 contains 11 residues. The CDR3 region has the DNA TGCACCACTAGGGGGCCGTACGAGCAGTACGTC. It specifies CTTRGPYEQYV.

The chain combines TRBV12-3 or TRBV12-4 with TRBJ2-3; 9 nucleotides match TRBD2. The length of the CDR3 is 13 residues. V shed 7 bases, J shed 5 bases, and the junction held 4 bases outside the gene matches. CDR3 DNA sequence: TGTGCCAGCATTCCACTAGCGGGAGATACGCAGTATTTT. Translated: CASIPLAGDTQYF.

The chain couples TRBV7-8 to TRBJ2-1; TRBD2 is a possible D gene (5 bases). V was cut by 4 bases and J by 2 bases, with 15 bases left in between. The V gene's germline CDR1 is SGHVS and CDR2 FQNEAQ. CDR3 length: 16 amino acids. The CDR3 DNA reads as TGTGCCAGCAGCTCCCACGGGGTAGGGCCCTACAATGAGCAGTTCTTC. Its translation: CASSSHGVGPYNEQFF.

This chain connects TRBV28 to TRBJ1-2; 8 nucleotides align to TRBD1. J lost 3 bases, V lost 9 bases, and 9 bases had no gene match. Per germline, CDR1 MDHEN and CDR2 SYDVKM. CDR3 length: 14 residues. The CDR3 coding sequence is TGTGCCAGTAGTCCAGGGGGCGCAGACTATGGCTACACCTTC. Translated, it gives CASSPGGADYGYTF.

The rearrangement uses TRBV29-1 and TRBJ1-5; weak D call: TRBD1 (6 bases). The CDR3 length is 13 residues. CDR1 is SQVTM, CDR2 ANQGSEA, per germline. The V end was cut by 5 bases, the J end by 0 bases, with 8 bases between. The CDR3 DNA reads as TGCAGCGTTAGACAGGCTAGCAATCAGCCCCAGCATTTT. Translated, it gives CSVRQASNQPQHF.

This clone was picked up a small number of times. CDR3 amino acids: CASSHGTGGSYNSPLHF. The CDR3, as DNA: TGTGCCAGCAGCCACGGGACAGGGGGCTCCTATAATTCACCCCTCCACTTT. The V call is TRBV3-1 (or the pseudogene TRBV3-2), the J call TRBJ1-6; TRBD1 agrees at 11 bases. The V segment lost 3 bases and the J segment 0 bases; nucleotides outside the gene matches: 1. Germline V gives CDR1 LGHDT, CDR2 YNNKEL (reference sequence). The CDR3 extends over 17 amino acids.

V gene TRBV19 combines with J gene TRBJ1-6; possibly TRBD1 for D (5 bases). CDR1 and CDR2 (germline): LNHDA, SQIVND (reference sequence). With 3 bases removed from V and 0 bases from J, the gap between germline ends came to 12 bases. The CDR3 covers 17 residues. The CDR3, as DNA: TGTGCCAGTAGTATGACAGCGCGAAGCTCCTATAATTCACCCCTCCACTTT. Translated, it gives CASSMTARSSYNSPLHF.

This rearrangement joins TRBV28 to TRBJ1-5, with D possibly TRBD1 on 6 matching bases. V was shortened by 2 bases and J by 5 bases, with 10 bases between the two germline ends. The V gene's germline CDR1 is MDHEN and CDR2 SYDVKM. This CDR3 is 14 amino acids long. Here the CDR3 DNA reads TGTGCCAGCAGTTTAAGGGGGAGGGATCAGCCCCAGCATTTT. Its protein is CASSLRGRDQPQHF.

On this clone itself: One junction end does not reproduce the germline sequence, and a read error may be involved. J is TRBJ1-1 and V is TRBV29-1, with 8 positions matching TRBD1. The length of the CDR3 is 14 residues. Per the germline V gene, CDR1 is SQVTM and CDR2 is ANQGSEA. CDR3 sequence: CSAGQGGVKTEAFF. The CDR3 coding sequence is TGCAGCGCCGGACAGGGTGGAGTGAAGACTGAAGCTTTCTTT.

This clone was found a few times. CDR3 nucleotides: TGCGCCAGCAGCTCTGGGACAGTTAATGGCTACACCTTC. It specifies CASSSGTVNGYTF. This chain joins TRBV5-1 and TRBJ1-2, with 7 bases aligning to TRBD1. Trimming removed 3 bases from V and 6 bases from J; junction bases left unmatched: 5. CDR1 is SGHRS, CDR2 YFSETQ, per germline. The CDR3 consists of 13 residues.

CDR3 bases: TGTGCCAGCAGCTTAGCGCGAGACAATCAGCCCCAGCATTTT. Amino acids: CASSLARDNQPQHF. V usage is TRBV11-3 and J usage is TRBJ1-5; D is uncertain. Germline lookup yields CDR1 SGHNT and CDR2 YENEEA. The CDR3 is 14 residues long. Between the trimmed V and J ends, which lost 1 base and 3 bases, there was a span of 7 bases.

The chain couples TRBV7-9 to TRBJ2-1; a weak D match, TRBD2 (6 bases). V gave up 8 bases and J gave up 6 bases, with 20 bases separating them. Looked up from germline, CDR1 is SEHNR and CDR2 is FQNEAQ (reference sequence). This CDR3 contains 15 residues. The CDR3 coding sequence is TGTGCCAGCGGAGGCCGGGGGTCTCAGGGCAATGAGCAGTTCTTC. It is translated as CASGGRGSQGNEQFF.

The CDR3 sequence: CASSLPIAGSYNEQFF. CDR3 DNA: TGTGCCAGCAGTTTGCCTATAGCGGGTAGTTACAATGAGCAGTTCTTC. The chain uses TRBV28 and TRBJ2-1, with 7 bases aligning to TRBD2. The V and J ends lost 3 bases and 4 bases, in that order; junction bases with no gene match: 9. The CDR3 has 16 residues. Per germline, CDR1 MDHEN and CDR2 SYDVKM.

V and J are TRBV19 and TRBJ2-3, with 7 bases lining up with TRBD1. Germline CDR1 and CDR2: LNHDA and SQIVND (reference sequence). Trimming took 7 bases from V and 4 from J; bases not matched to a gene: 2. There are 12 residues in the CDR3. Here the CDR3 reads CASKRGPDTQYF. The CDR3 nucleotides read TGTGCCAGTAAGAGGGGGCCAGATACGCAGTATTTT.

This clone occurred once. CDR3 protein: CASSVGGSSDEQFF. The CDR3 DNA sequence: TGTGCCAGCAGCGTAGGAGGTAGCTCCGATGAGCAGTTCTTC. The gene calls are TRBV9 and TRBJ2-1, with unresolved D. The CDR3 runs to 14 residues. V was pared by 0 bases and J by 8 bases, with 12 bases between. Germline CDR1 reads SGDLS; CDR2 reads YYNGEE.

The chain employs TRBV7-2 and TRBJ2-2; 12 bases are a match to TRBD2. The CDR3 covers 16 residues. Germline values: CDR1 SGHTA, CDR2 FQGNSA. The V and J ends lost 5 bases and 7 bases, in that order; junction bases with no gene match: 8. The CDR3 protein is CASSVETSGRRGELFF. CDR3 sequence (DNA): TGTGCCAGCAGCGTTGAGACTAGCGGGAGACGCGGGGAGCTGTTTTTT.

J is TRBJ1-2 and V is TRBV19; 7 bases align to TRBD1. Germline V gives CDR1 LNHDA, CDR2 SQIVND (reference sequence). V shed 5 bases, J shed 4 bases, and the junction held 10 bases outside the gene matches. This CDR3 spans 15 amino acids. CDR3 region: CASSPPPGGLYGYTF. CDR3 nucleotides: TGTGCCAGTAGTCCACCCCCAGGGGGTCTCTATGGCTACACCTTC.

This clone has just a few counts. The J gene is TRBJ1-5, the V gene TRBV2; unclear D gene. Trimming pared 6 bases from V and 5 bases from J, leaving 5 bases between. Germline V gives CDR1 SNHLY, CDR2 FYNNEI. This CDR3 has 11 amino acids. The CDR3 DNA is TGTGCCAGCAGCAATGATCAGCCCCAGCATTTT. Protein sequence: CASSNDQPQHF.

The chain employs TRBV7-3 and TRBJ2-3; TRBD2 matches 8 bases. CDR1 is SGHTA, CDR2 FQGTGA, per germline. V lost 5 bases and J lost 3; bases outside the gene matches: 10. The CDR3 is 16 residues long. The CDR3 DNA reads TGTGCCAGCAGCCCGGGGGACGGGGGGGCTACAGATACGCAGTATTTT. It codes for CASSPGDGGATDTQYF. Together with reference TRBV7-3 and TRBJ2-3, the CDR3 gives the full variable domain: GAGVSQTPSNKVTEKGKYVELRCDPISGHTALYWYRQSLGQGPEFLIYFQGTGAADDSGLPNDRFFAVRPEGSVSTLKIQRTERGDSAVYLCASSPGDGGATDTQYFGPGTRLTVL.

The V call is TRBV19, the J call TRBJ1-1; D is undetermined. The CDR3 runs to 16 residues. The germline V gene has CDR1 LNHDA and CDR2 SQIVND (reference sequence). The V end lost 5 bases, the J end lost 0 bases, and 16 bases lay between the germline ends. CDR3 nucleotide sequence: TGTGCCAGTAGTTTGGGGAGCGGGAGACTGAACACTGAAGCTTTCTTT. It is translated as CASSLGSGRLNTEAFF.

This chain joins TRBV10-3 and TRBJ2-3; D unclear. CDR3 size: 15 residues. Looked up from germline, CDR1 is ENHRY and CDR2 is SYGVKD. V dropped 4 bases and J dropped 0 bases, with 11 bases sitting between them. The CDR3 bases are TGTGCCATCAGTGCTGGGCAGGCTAGCACAGATACGCAGTATTTT. Amino acid sequence: CAISAGQASTDTQYF.

Many counts were recorded for this clone. The rearrangement uses TRBV2 and TRBJ2-1; 9 nucleotides match TRBD1. From germline, CDR1 is SNHLY and CDR2 FYNNEI. CDR3 length: 17 amino acids. Germline trimming cut 6 bases from V and 2 bases from J; bases unmatched to any gene: 11. Written as DNA, the CDR3 is TGTGCCAGCAGGCTTACAGGGGGCCGCCCCACCTACAATGAGCAGTTCTTC. Translated: CASRLTGGRPTYNEQFF. Supplemented by reference TRBV2 and TRBJ2-1, the full variable domain reads EPEVTQTPSHQVTQMGQEVILRCVPISNHLYFYWYRQILGQKVEFLVSFYNNEISEKSEIFDDQFSVERPDGSNFTLKIRSTKLEDSAMYFCASRLTGGRPTYNEQFFGPGTRLTVL.

V and J are TRBV27 and TRBJ2-1, with D unclear. V was pared by 2 bases and J by 4 bases, with 6 bases between. This CDR3 is built from 13 residues. Per germline, CDR1 MNHEY and CDR2 SMNVEV (reference sequence). The CDR3 coding sequence is TGTGCCAGCAGTTTACGAACATACAATGAGCAGTTCTTC. Its translation is CASSLRTYNEQFF.